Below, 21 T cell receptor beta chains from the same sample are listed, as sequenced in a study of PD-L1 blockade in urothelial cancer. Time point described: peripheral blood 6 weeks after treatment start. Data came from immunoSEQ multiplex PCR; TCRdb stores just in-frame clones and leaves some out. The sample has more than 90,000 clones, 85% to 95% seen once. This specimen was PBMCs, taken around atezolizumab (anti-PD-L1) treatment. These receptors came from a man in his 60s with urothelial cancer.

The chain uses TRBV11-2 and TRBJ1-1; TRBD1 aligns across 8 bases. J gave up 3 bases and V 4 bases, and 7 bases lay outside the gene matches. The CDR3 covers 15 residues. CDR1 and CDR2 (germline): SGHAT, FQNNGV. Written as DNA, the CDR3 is TGTGCCAGCAGCTCCTTTACAGGGGGATACACTGAAGCTTTCTTT. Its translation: CASSSFTGGYTEAFF.

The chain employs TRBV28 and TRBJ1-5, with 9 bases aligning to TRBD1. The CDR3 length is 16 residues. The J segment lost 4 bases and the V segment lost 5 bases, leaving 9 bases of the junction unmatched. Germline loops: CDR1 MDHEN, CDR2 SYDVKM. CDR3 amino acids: CASSPWTGALNQPQHF. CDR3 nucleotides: TGTGCCAGCAGTCCTTGGACAGGGGCATTAAATCAGCCCCAGCATTTT.

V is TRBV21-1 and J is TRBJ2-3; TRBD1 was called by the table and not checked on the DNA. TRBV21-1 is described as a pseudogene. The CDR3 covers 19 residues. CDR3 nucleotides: TGTGCCAGCAGCAGTTCGGGACAGATCCCTTCGAGAAGCACAGATACGCAGTATTTT. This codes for CASSSSGQIPSRSTDTQYF.

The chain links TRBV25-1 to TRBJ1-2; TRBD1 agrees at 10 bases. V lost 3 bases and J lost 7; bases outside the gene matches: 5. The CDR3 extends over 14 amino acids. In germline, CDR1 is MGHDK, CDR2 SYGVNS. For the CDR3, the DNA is TGTGCCAGCAGTGATGCGGGACAGGGGATTGGCTACACCTTC. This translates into CASSDAGQGIGYTF.

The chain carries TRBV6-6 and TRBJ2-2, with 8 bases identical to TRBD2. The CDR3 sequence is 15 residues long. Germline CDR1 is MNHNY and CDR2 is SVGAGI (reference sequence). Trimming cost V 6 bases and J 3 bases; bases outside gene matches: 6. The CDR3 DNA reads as TGTGCCAGCAGAAGAGCGGGGGACTACACCGGGGAGCTGTTTTTT. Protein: CASRRAGDYTGELFF.

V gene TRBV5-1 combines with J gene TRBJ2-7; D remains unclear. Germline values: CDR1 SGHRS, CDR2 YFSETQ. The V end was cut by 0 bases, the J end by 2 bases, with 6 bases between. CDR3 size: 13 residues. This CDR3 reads CASSLEQTYEQYF. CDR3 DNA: TGCGCCAGCAGCTTGGAACAGACCTACGAGCAGTACTTC.

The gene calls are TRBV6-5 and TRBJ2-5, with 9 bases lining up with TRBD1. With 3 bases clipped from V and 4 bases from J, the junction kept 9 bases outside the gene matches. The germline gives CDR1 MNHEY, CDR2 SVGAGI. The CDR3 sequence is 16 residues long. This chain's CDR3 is CASSYTGGSGAETQYF. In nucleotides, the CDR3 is TGTGCCAGCAGTTATACAGGGGGCTCCGGGGCAGAGACCCAGTACTTC.

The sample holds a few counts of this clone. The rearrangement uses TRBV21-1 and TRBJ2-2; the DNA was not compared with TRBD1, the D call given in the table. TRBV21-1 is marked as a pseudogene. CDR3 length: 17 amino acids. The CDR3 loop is CASSGETGDRDTGELFF. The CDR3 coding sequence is TGTGCCAGCAGTGGGGAAACAGGGGATAGGGACACCGGGGAGCTGTTTTTT.

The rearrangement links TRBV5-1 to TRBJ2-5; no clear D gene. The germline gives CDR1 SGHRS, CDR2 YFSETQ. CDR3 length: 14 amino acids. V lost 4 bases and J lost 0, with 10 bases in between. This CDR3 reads CASSGSGHQETQYF. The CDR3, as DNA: TGCGCCAGCAGCGGGTCAGGCCACCAAGAGACCCAGTACTTC.

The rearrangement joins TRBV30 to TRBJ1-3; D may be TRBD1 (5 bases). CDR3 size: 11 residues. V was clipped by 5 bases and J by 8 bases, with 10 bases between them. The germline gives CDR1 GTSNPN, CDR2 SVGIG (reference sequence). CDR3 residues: CAWGTGDTIYF. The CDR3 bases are TGTGCCTGGGGGACGGGAGACACCATATATTTT.

The DNA of the CDR3 is TGTGCCAGCAGCCCGGGACTAGCGCCATCCTACAATGAGCAGTTCTTC. Its translation is CASSPGLAPSYNEQFF. V is TRBV7-2 and J is TRBJ2-1; 10 bases agree with TRBD2. Unmatched junction bases numbered 5, after V lost 5 bases and J lost 1 base. This CDR3 spans 16 amino acids. CDR1 and CDR2 (germline): SGHTA, FQGNSA.

CDR3 region: CASTTSSYEQYF. The CDR3 region has the DNA TGTGCCAGCACAACCAGCTCCTACGAGCAGTACTTC. The gene calls are TRBV6-1 and TRBJ2-7; no reliable D call. From germline, CDR1 is MNHNS and CDR2 SASEGT. This CDR3 is 12 amino acids long. Trimming stripped 7 bases from V and 0 bases from J, with 7 bases between.

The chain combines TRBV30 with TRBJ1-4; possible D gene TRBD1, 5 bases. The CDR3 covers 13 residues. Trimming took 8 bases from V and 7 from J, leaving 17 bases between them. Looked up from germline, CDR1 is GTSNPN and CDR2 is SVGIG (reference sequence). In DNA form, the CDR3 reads TGTGCCCGGACTTCAGGGCAGACTGAAAAACTGTTTTTT. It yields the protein CARTSGQTEKLFF. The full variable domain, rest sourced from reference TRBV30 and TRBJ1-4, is SQTIHQWPATLVQPVGSPLSLECTVEGTSNPNLYWYRQAAGRGLQLLFYSVGIGQISSEVPQNLSASRPQDRQFILSSKKLLLSDSGFYLCARTSGQTEKLFFGSGTQLSVL.

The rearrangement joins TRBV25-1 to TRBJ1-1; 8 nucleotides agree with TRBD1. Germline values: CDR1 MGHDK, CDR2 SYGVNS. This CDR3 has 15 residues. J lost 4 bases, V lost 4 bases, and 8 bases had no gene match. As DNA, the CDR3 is TGTGCCAGCAGTGGGACAGGGATTAAGGGCACTGAAGCTTTCTTT. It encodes CASSGTGIKGTEAFF.

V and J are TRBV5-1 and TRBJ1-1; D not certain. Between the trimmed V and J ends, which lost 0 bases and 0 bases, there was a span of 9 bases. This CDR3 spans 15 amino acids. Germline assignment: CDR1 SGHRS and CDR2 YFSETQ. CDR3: CASSLGGAVNTEAFF. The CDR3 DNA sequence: TGCGCCAGCAGCTTGGGGGGAGCAGTGAACACTGAAGCTTTCTTT. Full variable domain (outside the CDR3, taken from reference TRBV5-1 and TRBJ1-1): KAGVTQTPRYLIKTRGQQVTLSCSPISGHRSVSWYQQTPGQGLQFLFEYFSETQRNKGNFPGRFSGRQFSNSRSEMNVSTLELGDSALYLCASSLGGAVNTEAFFGQGTRLTVV.

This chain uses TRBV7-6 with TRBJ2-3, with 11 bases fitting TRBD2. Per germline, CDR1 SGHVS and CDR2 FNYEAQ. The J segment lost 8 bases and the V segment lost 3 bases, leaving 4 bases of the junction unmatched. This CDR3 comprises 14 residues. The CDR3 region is CASSFSGGAATQYF. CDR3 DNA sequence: TGTGCCAGCAGCTTTAGCGGGGGGGCTGCTACGCAGTATTTT. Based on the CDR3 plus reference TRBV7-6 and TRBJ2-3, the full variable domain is GAGVSQSPRYKVTKRGQDVALRCDPISGHVSLYWYRQALGQGPEFLTYFNYEAQQDKSGLPNDRFSAERPEGSISTLTIQRTEQRDSAMYRCASSFSGGAATQYFGPGTRLTVL.

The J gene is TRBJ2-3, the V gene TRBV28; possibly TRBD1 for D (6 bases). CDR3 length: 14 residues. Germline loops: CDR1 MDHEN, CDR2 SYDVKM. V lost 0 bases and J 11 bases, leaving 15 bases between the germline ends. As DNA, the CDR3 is TGTGCCAGCAGTTTATGGGCCGCGCAAGGGGGGCAGTATTTT. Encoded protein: CASSLWAAQGGQYF.

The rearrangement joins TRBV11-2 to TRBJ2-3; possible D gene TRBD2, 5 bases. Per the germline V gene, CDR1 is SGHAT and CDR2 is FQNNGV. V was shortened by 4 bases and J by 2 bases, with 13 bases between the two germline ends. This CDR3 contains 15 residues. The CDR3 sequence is CASSSATTPTDTQYF. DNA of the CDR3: TGTGCCAGCAGCTCAGCGACTACCCCCACAGATACGCAGTATTTT.

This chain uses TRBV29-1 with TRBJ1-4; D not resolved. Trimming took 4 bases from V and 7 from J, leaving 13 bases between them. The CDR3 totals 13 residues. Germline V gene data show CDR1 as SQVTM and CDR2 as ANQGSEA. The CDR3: CSVVSSGGEKLFF. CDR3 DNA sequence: TGCAGCGTTGTATCCTCGGGTGGTGAAAAACTGTTTTTT. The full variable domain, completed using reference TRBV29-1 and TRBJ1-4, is SAVISQKPSRDICQRGTSLTIQCQVDSQVTMMFWYRQQPGQSLTLIATANQGSEATYESGFVIDKFPISRPNLTFSTLTVSNMSPEDSSIYLCSVVSSGGEKLFFGSGTQLSVL.

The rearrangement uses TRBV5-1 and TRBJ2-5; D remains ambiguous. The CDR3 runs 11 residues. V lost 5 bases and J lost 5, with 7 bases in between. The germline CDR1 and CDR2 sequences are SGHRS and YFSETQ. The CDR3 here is CASRFSETQYF. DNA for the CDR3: TGCGCCAGCAGATTCTCGGAGACCCAGTACTTC.

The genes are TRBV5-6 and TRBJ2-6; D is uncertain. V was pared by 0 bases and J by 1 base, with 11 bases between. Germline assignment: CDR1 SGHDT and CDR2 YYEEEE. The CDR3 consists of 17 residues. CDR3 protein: CASSLEALRSGANVLTF. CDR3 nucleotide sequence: TGTGCCAGCAGCTTGGAAGCACTTCGATCTGGGGCCAACGTCCTGACTTTC.